This is a list of T cell receptor beta chains from one sample in a study of blood T cell repertoires in COVID-19. Data came from immunoSEQ multiplex PCR; TCRdb stores just in-frame clones and leaves some out. The sample contains about 280,000 clones, roughly 85% of which appear only once. The specimen sequenced was peripheral blood. The origin of the receptors is a man in his fifties or sixties with active or convalescent COVID-19. Both conserved end residues are trimmed from each CDR3. The order of the fields is V gene, clone size, CDR3 protein. Where a row states a size, it is once, few, many or the class of an expanded clone; other rows omit it.

>TRBV3-1/TRBV3-2|-
ASSQESASGRTKNIQY
>TRBV3-1/TRBV3-2|-
ASSQDPRGFGNQPQH
>TRBV29-1|-
SVVGQLYNEQF
>TRBV4-1|-
ASSPPTRGNYGYT
>TRBV5-1|-
ASSSLAAGISTDTQY
>TRBV5-1|few
ASSPTSGTYNEQF
>TRBV5-6|-
ASSLAGLGNYNEQF
>TRBV5-4|once
ASSLAASGGQETQY
>TRBV3-1/TRBV3-2|-
ASRPGTGNTGELF
>TRBV2|-
ASSKDRYEQY
>TRBV7-2|-
ASSLGRAKGGYT
>TRBV5-5|-
ASRPGQGAGYGTQY
>TRBV28|-
ASSLDRDYEQY
>TRBV20-1|few
SASREGAFNQPQH
>TRBV6-5|-
ASSYSNSGNTIY
>TRBV4-1|-
ASSPPYGTSGRSTYNEQF
>TRBV20-1|few
SVAGTDTQY
>TRBV24-1|-
ATSEGLALTDTQY
>TRBV7-2|-
ASSLTDNGASTDTQY
>TRBV19|few
ASSQAAGTYEQY
>TRBV11-2|-
ASSLGGRGPMNTEAF
>TRBV5-1|-
ASSLHLAGYNEQF
>TRBV9|-
ASSVHPGSIDEQY
>TRBV9|few
ASSGQGAVGEKLF
>TRBV19|-
ASSPSPGTNEKLF
>TRBV6-1|-
ASSDGPGSISGNTIY
>TRBV3-1/TRBV3-2|-
ASSPRDNGELF
>TRBV13|-
ASIRAGGRNEQF
>TRBV19|few
ASSEGEKLF
>TRBV7-3|-
ASSLGPHTEAF
>TRBV19|-
ASSIPGVAGYNEQF
>TRBV29-1|-
SVEDEAVSGRMNTEAF
>TRBV6-1|-
ASSDPGTGTEQY
>TRBV5-1|-
ASSQGLVDTIY
>TRBV4-1|-
ASSHGPRERVAKNIQY
>TRBV9|-
ASSIGTAYEQY
>TRBV5-6|-
ASKRVGLLYNEQF
>TRBV5-1|once
ASSSIGQSTGELF
>TRBV4-1|-
ASSQVTANYGYT
>TRBV6-4|-
ASSAEAGNQPQH
>TRBV27|-
ASRVSNSPLH
>TRBV7-9|-
ASSWESSQTQY
>TRBV4-3|-
ASSQGYGSAGEAF
>TRBV5-1|-
ASSSDRRETQY
>TRBV29-1|-
SVNRNLNYGYT
>TRBV6-4|-
ASSDPRQGLNGPQH
>TRBV7-9|-
ASSPRGTEAF
>TRBV9|once
ASSFGRDRGPTEAF
>TRBV18|-
ASSPRGNQPQH
>TRBV5-5|few
ASSLWRTANYGYT
>TRBV15|-
ATSRGGSMNTEAF
>TRBV2|-
ASRQSNTGELF
>TRBV7-9|few
ASSPIGQGRTEAF